Listed below are T cell receptor beta chains from one sample, sequenced in a study of blood T cell repertoires in COVID-19. Clones were sequenced by immunoSEQ multiplex PCR, and TCRdb holds only the in-frame ones, with some missing. The sample has around 380,000 clones; 81% are singletons. Sequenced: peripheral blood. The receptors originated from a human donor with acute or convalescent COVID-19. The donor label of this sample is uncertain. Each CDR3 is given with its conserved first and last residue. The D gene is left open where the match is weak. Size values are once, few and many counts, or a class for expanded clones, and some rows have none.

>TRBV7-9|TRBD1|few|TRBJ2-1
TGTGCCAGCAGCGGAACAGGGGGAAAGAACAATGAGCAGTTCTTC
CASSGTGGKNNEQFF
>TRBV11-2|.|.|TRBJ1-1
TGTGCCAGCAGCCGAAACAGGGTCGGGGGGACAAGGAACACTGAAGCTTTCTTT
CASSRNRVGGTRNTEAFF
>TRBV20-1|.|.|TRBJ2-7
TGCAGTGCTAGTGGCGTCATAAGCTCCTACGAGCAGTACTTC
CSASGVISSYEQYF
>TRBV9|TRBD2|.|TRBJ2-7
TGTGCCAGCAGCGTAGCTTTAGCGGGAGTCACCTCCTACGAGCAGTACTTC
CASSVALAGVTSYEQYF
>TRBV10-3|TRBD1|.|TRBJ1-2
TGTGCCATCAGTGAGTCGGTGACAGGGCCTGCGATGGATGGCTACACCTTC
CAISESVTGPAMDGYTF
>TRBV7-8|TRBD1|.|TRBJ1-6
TGTGCCAGCAGCTTCACAGGGGTTTCCTATAATTCACCCCTCCACTTT
CASSFTGVSYNSPLHF
>TRBV7-2|TRBD1|.|TRBJ1-2
TGTGCCAGCAGCTCAAACAGGGGGCTCTATGGCTACACCTTC
CASSSNRGLYGYTF
>TRBV6-5|.|.|TRBJ2-7
TGTGCCAGCAGTTACTCTTTCGGGGGGCCCTACGAGCAGTACTTC
CASSYSFGGPYEQYF
>TRBV19|TRBD1|.|TRBJ1-5
TGTGCCAGTGATAAGGGGGCCGGCTATAGCAATCAGCCCCAGCATTTT
CASDKGAGYSNQPQHF
>TRBV6-6|.|once|TRBJ2-1
TGTGCCAGCAGTTACTCCGGGACTTATAGGGATGAGCAGTTCTTC
CASSYSGTYRDEQFF
>TRBV6-6|.|.|TRBJ1-3
TGTGCCAGCAGTTACTCGCACAGAATAGGAAACACCATATATTTT
CASSYSHRIGNTIYF
>TRBV10-3|TRBD1|.|TRBJ1-1
TGTGCCATCAGCGGGCCGGCCGGGACAGCGGTGAACACTGAAGCTTTCTTT
CAISGPAGTAVNTEAFF
>TRBV11-2|.|.|TRBJ1-5
TGTGCCAGCAGCCCCGGGGGTACAAGCAATCAGCCCCAGCATTTT
CASSPGGTSNQPQHF
>TRBV19|.|.|TRBJ2-7
TGTGCCAGTAGTATTGCCCGGCAGGGTCCGTACGAGCAGTACTTC
CASSIARQGPYEQYF
>TRBV18|.|.|TRBJ2-4
TGTGCCAGCTCACAACAGAAAAACATTCAGTACTTC
CASSQQKNIQYF
>TRBV7-9|TRBD1|.|TRBJ1-4
TGTGCCAGCAGCATCGGGACAGCCTCACTTGCAACTAATGAAAAACTGTTTTTT
CASSIGTASLATNEKLFF
>TRBV5-1|TRBD1|.|TRBJ1-2
TGCGCCAGCAGGGGGACAGGGGGCGGCTACACCTTC
CASRGTGGGYTF
>TRBV28|TRBD1|.|TRBJ2-5
TGTGCCAGCAGTTTATGGGCAGGGGGCAAAGAGACCCAGTACTTC
CASSLWAGGKETQYF
>TRBV6-5|TRBD1|few|TRBJ2-1
TGTGCCAGTAGTCTGACAGGGCCCCGTGAGCAGTTCTTC
CASSLTGPREQFF
>TRBV28|.|.|TRBJ2-1
TGTGCCAGCAGTTTTAGGGGTAACCCCCCCAATGAGCAGTTCTTC
CASSFRGNPPNEQFF
>TRBV5-1|TRBD1|once|TRBJ2-1
TGCGCCAGCGGCAGAGGACAGGGTTACAATGAGCAGTTCTTC
CASGRGQGYNEQFF
>TRBV19|.|.|TRBJ1-2
TGTGCCAGTAGTATAGAACGGAACTATGGCTACACCTTC
CASSIERNYGYTF
>TRBV27|.|once|TRBJ2-1
TGTGCCAGCAGTTTCGGGAGCCGAGGTACGAATGAGCAGTTCTTC
CASSFGSRGTNEQFF
>TRBV30|.|.|TRBJ1-3
TGTGCCGGCAGGGTTCTCGGACAAATTGGAAACACCATATATTTT
CAGRVLGQIGNTIYF
>TRBV28|TRBD1|many|TRBJ2-7
TGTGCCAGCAGTCCTAGGACAGGCAGGGGATCATCGGGTGTTCGGTACTTC
CASSPRTGRGSSGVRYF
>TRBV7-9|.|.|TRBJ1-1
TGTGCCAGCAGCTCCCGGAGGGAGACTGAAGCTTTCTTT
CASSSRRETEAFF
>TRBV7-2|TRBD2|.|TRBJ2-1
TGTGCCAGCAGCAAGACTAGCGCGGGCCAGTTCTTC
CASSKTSAGQFF
>TRBV28|TRBD1|.|TRBJ2-7
TGTGCCAGCAGTGTCCCGGGACAGGGGGCCGACGAGCAGTACTTC
CASSVPGQGADEQYF
>TRBV2|.|.|TRBJ1-2
TGTGCCAGCAGTGAAGCGCGACGGGGAGGGGCCTATGGCTACACCTTC
CASSEARRGGAYGYTF